The 3 T cell receptor beta chains in this list originate from one sample, sequenced in a study of shared clonotypes between healthy human individuals. Assay: immunoSEQ multiplex PCR; the TCRdb copy retains only in-frame clones and omits some. The profile shows 2.5 million or so clones, more than 90% of them singletons. Sequencing was done on a sample of naive CD4+ T cells sorted from blood. The subset: CD45RA+ positively selected. Receptor source: a man younger than 35 in good health.

As concerns this clone: The same CDR3 is also encoded by other DNA sequences in this sample. The chain carries TRBV18 and TRBJ2-3; no clear D gene. Germline V CDR1 and CDR2: KGHSH, LQKENI. V lost 1 base, J lost 3 bases, and 5 bases lay in between. CDR3 size: 13 residues. The CDR3 is CASSPRDTDTQYF. CDR3 bases: TGTGCCAGCTCACCACGAGATACAGATACGCAGTATTTT.

The V and J genes are TRBV4-3 and TRBJ2-1; D gene ambiguous. The ends were cut back, 0 bases at V and 6 bases at J, with 12 bases in the middle. This CDR3 has 15 amino acids. CDR1 and CDR2 (germline): LGHNA, YSLEER. CDR3 sequence reads: CASSQDRVSFNEQFF. In DNA, the CDR3 is TGCGCCAGCAGCCAAGATCGCGTCTCTTTCAATGAGCAGTTCTTC.

A remark on this clone: Other nucleotide sequences in the sample specify the same CDR3. The V and J genes are TRBV5-4 and TRBJ2-3; D uncertain. CDR3 length equals 14 residues. Germline V CDR1 and CDR2: SGHNT, YYREEE (reference sequence). With 4 bases removed from V and 0 bases from J, the gap between germline ends came to 9 bases. The CDR3 sequence is CASSTGTSTDTQYF. The CDR3 DNA follows: TGTGCCAGCAGCACCGGTACTAGCACAGATACGCAGTATTTT.